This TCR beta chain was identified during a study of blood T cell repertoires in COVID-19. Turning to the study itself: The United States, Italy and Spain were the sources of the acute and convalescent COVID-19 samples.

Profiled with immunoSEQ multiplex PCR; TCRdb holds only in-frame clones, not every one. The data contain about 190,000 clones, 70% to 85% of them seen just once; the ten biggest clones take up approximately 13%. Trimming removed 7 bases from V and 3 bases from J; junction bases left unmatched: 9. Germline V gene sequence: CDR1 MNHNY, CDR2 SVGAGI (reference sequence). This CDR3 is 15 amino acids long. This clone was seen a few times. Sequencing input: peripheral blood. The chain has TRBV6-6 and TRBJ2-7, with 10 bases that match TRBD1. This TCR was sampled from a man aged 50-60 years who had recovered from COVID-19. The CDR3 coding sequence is TGTGCCAGCATGGGGTCGGGACAGGGGATCTACGAGCAGTACTTC. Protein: CASMGSGQGIYEQYF.